The sequence of this T cell receptor beta chain was determined in a study of blood T cell repertoires in COVID-19. On the study more broadly: From T cells, B-cell-depleted T cells, or PBMCs came the material, which was cDNA or gDNA.

Assignment of participants to cohorts was predicated upon participant-reported clinical history. Individuals in the exposed group had encountered a COVID-19 case within 2 weeks preceding study entry. The CDR3 sequence is 14 residues long. Unmatched junction bases numbered 7, after V lost 6 bases and J lost 5 bases. CDR1 is SNHLY and CDR2 is FYNNEI in the germline V gene. The data were produced by immunoSEQ multiplex PCR, yet TCRdb's version contains in-frame clones alone and is incomplete. The table has 200,000 to 300,000 clones, 88% seen once. This receptor was taken from a woman aged 40 to 49 who had been exposed to COVID-19. The chain combines TRBV2 with TRBJ1-2, with 9 positions matching TRBD1. The specimen was PBMCs or T cells enriched from blood (not recorded which). CDR3 residues: CASRFGQGIYGYTF. CDR3 nucleotides: TGTGCCAGCAGATTTGGACAGGGGATTTATGGCTACACCTTC.